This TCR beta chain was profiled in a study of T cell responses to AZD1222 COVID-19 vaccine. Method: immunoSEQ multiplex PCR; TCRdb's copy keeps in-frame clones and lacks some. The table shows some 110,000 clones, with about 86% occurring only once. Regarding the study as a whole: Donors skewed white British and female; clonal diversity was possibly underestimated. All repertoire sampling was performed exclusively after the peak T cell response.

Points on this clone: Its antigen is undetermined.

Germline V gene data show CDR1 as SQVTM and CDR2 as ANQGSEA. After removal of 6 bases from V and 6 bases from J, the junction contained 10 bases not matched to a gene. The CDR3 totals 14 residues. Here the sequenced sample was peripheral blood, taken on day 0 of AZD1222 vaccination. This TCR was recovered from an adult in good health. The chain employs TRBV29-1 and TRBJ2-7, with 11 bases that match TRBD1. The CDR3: CSVKGQGASLEQYF. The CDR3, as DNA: TGCAGCGTCAAAGGACAGGGGGCGTCTCTCGAGCAGTACTTC.